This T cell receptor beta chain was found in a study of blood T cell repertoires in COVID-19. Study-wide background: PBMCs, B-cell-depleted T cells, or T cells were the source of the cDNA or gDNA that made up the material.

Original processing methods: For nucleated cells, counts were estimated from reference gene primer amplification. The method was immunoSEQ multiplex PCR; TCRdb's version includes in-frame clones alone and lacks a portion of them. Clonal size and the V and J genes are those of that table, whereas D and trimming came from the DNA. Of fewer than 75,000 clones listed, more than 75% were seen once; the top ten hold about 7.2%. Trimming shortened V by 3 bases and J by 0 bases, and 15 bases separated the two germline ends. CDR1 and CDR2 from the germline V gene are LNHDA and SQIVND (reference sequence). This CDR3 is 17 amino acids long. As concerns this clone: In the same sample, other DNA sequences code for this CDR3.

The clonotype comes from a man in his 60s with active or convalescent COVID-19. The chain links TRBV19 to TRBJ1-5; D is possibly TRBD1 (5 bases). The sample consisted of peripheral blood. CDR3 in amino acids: CASSMGQGLYSNQPQHF. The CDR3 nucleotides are TGTGCCAGTAGTATGGGGCAGGGCCTCTATAGCAATCAGCCCCAGCATTTT. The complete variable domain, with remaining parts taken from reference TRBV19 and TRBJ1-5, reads DGGITQSPKYLFRKEGQNVTLSCEQNLNHDAMYWYRQDPGQGLRLIYYSQIVNDFQKGDIAEGYSVSREKKESFPLTVTSAQKNPTAFYLCASSMGQGLYSNQPQHFGDGTRLSIL.